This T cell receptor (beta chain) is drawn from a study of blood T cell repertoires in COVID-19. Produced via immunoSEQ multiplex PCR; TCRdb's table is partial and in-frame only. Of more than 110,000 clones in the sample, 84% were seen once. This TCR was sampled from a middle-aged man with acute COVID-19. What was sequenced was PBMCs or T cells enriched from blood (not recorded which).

Here the CDR3 DNA reads TGTGCCAGCAGCTTAGCCGGGACAGGGGATAACTATGGCTACACCTTC. Protein: CASSLAGTGDNYGYTF. The chain joins TRBV7-9 to TRBJ1-2, with TRBD1 identical over 10 bases. CDR1 and CDR2 from the germline V gene are SEHNR and FQNEAQ (reference sequence). This CDR3 comprises 16 residues. V was clipped by 0 bases and J by 1 base; unmatched bases: 2.